The T cell receptor (beta chain) described here comes from a study of cytomegalovirus exposure and HLA in healthy donors. The CDR3 length is 15 residues. The germline V gene encodes CDR1 SGDLS and CDR2 YYNGEE. V lost 4 bases, J lost 3 bases, and 10 bases stayed unmatched. 13 Jbeta primers and 60 Vbeta primers were used for the PCR. Generated by immunoSEQ multiplex PCR, the TCRdb table keeps only in-frame clones and is missing some. This table has around 200,000 clones, about 86% appearing once. Specimen: PBMCs. The rearrangement uses TRBV9 and TRBJ2-7; TRBD2 aligns across 7 bases. The receptor was isolated from a woman aged 25 to 45 in good health and CMV-seronegative. The CDR3 reads CASSRSGTTLYEQYF. CDR3 sequence (DNA): TGTGCCAGCAGCCGATCCGGGACTACCCTCTACGAGCAGTACTTC.